This T cell receptor (beta chain) was identified in a study of T cells in women clearing cervical HPV infection. MY09/MY11 PCR detected cervical HPV DNA; dot-blot assigned genotypes. On this clone itself: Coverage ceases 3 residues before the CDR3 finishes, and the germline J gene fills in the end.

The germline V and J ends were trimmed by 4 bases and 7 bases, with 10 bases remaining between them. The CDR3 sequence is 12 residues long. CDR1 is DFQATT, CDR2 SNEGSKA, per germline (reference sequence). Some clones are missing from TCRdb's copy, which holds only in-frame ones; the method was immunoSEQ multiplex PCR. The sample's table shows under 45,000 clones. The source is a woman aged 18 to 75 with a cervical HPV16 infection that either progressed to CIN3+ or cleared (not recorded which). The V call is TRBV20-1, the J call TRBJ1-4; no clear D. The sequenced material came from blood buffy coat. The covered CDR3 bases are TGCAGTGCTAAGAAGGCGGGTGAAAAA. It is translated as CSAKKAGEK. The complete CDR3 protein is CSAKKAGEKLFF.